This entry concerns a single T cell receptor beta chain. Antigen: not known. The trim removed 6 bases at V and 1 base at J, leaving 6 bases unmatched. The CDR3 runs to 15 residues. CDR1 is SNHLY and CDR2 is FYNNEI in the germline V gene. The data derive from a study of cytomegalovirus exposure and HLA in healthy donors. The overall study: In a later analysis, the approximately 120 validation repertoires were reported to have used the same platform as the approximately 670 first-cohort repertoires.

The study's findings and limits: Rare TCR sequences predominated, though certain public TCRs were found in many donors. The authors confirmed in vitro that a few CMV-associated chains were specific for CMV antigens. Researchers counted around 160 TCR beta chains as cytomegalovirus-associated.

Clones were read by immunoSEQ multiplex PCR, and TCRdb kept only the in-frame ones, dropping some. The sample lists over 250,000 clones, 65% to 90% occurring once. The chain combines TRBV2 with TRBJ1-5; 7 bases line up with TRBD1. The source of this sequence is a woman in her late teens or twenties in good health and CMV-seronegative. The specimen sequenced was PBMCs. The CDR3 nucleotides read TGTGCCAGCAGAGACAGGGCGTTGAGCAATCAGCCCCAGCATTTT. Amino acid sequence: CASRDRALSNQPQHF.